This T cell receptor beta chain was obtained from a study of T cell repertoires in cytomegalovirus infection. Findings and caveats of the study: Cumulative frequency (of public TCR beta family members) identified carriers of CMV plus the relevant HLA. In two of eight donors, the top clonotype was HLA-C-restricted CMV-specific.

Using its own MiXCR run on the reads, TCRdb lists one record per CDR3 protein. The sample holds about 220,000 distinct CDR3 sequences, around 35% seen once. In regard to this clonotype: Antigen specificity is unknown.

The material was CD8+ T cells from cultured PBMCs, obtained from culture after CMV antigen stimulation. This receptor was obtained from a human donor in good health (CMV status not recorded). Some clones in this sample may be carry-over from other donors' samples.

CDR3 in amino acids: CASKGPSIVWQYF. CDR3 nucleotide sequence: TGTGCCAGCAAGGGCCCCAGTATCGTATGGCAGTACTTC. V usage is TRBV2 and J usage is TRBJ2-7, with D hard to call. Trimming took 7 bases from V and 9 from J, leaving 19 bases between them. CDR1 is SNHLY, CDR2 FYNNEI, per germline. CDR3 length: 13 amino acids.